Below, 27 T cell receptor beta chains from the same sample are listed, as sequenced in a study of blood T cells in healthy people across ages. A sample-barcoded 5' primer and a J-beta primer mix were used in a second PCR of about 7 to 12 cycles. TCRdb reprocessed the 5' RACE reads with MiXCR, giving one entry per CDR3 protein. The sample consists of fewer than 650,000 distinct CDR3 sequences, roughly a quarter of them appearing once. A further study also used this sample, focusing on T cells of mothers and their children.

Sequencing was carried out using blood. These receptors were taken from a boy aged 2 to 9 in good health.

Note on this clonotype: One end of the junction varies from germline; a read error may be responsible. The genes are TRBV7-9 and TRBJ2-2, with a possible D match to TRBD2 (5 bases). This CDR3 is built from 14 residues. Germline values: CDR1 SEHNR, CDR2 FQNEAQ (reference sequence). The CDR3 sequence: CASSLRGNPGELFF. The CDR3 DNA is TGTGCCAGCAGCTTGCGAGGGAACCCCGGGGAGCTGTTTTTT.

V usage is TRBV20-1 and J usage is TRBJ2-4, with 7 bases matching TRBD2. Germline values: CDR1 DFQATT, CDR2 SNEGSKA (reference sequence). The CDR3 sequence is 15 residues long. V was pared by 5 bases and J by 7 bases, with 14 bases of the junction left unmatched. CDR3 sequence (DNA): TGCAGTGCTCAACCCTTGTCAGCGGGGAGCAACATTCAGTACTTC. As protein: CSAQPLSAGSNIQYF.

The CDR3 is CATEGLSKLSGANVLTF. CDR3 DNA sequence: TGTGCCACCGAGGGGCTGTCTAAACTCTCTGGGGCCAACGTCCTGACTTTC. The rearrangement uses TRBV19 and TRBJ2-6; either TRBD1 or TRBD2 may fit D (5 bases each). Trimming took off 10 bases at V and 0 bases at J, with 19 bases between the two ends. The CDR3 totals 17 residues. Germline assignment: CDR1 LNHDA and CDR2 SQIVND (reference sequence).

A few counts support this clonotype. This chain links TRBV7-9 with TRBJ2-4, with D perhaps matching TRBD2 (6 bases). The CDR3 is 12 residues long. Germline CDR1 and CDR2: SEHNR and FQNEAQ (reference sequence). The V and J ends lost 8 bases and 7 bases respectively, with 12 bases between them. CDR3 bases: TGTGCCAGCGGGGAGGATAAGAACATTCAGTACTTC. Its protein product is CASGEDKNIQYF.

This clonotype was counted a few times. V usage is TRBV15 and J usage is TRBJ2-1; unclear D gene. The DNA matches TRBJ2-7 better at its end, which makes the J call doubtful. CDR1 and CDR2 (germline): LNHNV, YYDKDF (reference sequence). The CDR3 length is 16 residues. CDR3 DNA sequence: TGTGCCACCAGCAGAGCCCGCGCTCGAGACTCGAACGAGCAGTACTTC. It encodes CATSRARARDSNEQYF.

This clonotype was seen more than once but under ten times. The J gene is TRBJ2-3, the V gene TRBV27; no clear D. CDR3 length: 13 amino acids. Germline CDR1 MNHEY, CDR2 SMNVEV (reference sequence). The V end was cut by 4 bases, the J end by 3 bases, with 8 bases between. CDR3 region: CASSYTATDTQYF. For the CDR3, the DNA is TGTGCCAGCAGTTATACCGCTACAGATACGCAGTATTTT.

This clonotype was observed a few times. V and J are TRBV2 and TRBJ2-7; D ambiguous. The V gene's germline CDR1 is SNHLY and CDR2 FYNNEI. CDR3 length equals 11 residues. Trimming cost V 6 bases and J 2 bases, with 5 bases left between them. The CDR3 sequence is CASRGTYEQYF. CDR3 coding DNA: TGTGCCAGCAGAGGGACCTACGAGCAGTACTTC.

CDR3 sequence: CASSFAGGGVETQYF. The CDR3 region has the DNA TGCGCCAGCAGCTTCGCAGGGGGAGGCGTAGAGACCCAGTACTTC. V and J are TRBV5-1 and TRBJ2-5; tentative D call: TRBD1 (7 bases). Trimming stripped 2 bases from V and 4 bases from J, with 15 bases between. CDR1 is SGHRS and CDR2 is YFSETQ in the germline V gene. CDR3 length: 15 amino acids.

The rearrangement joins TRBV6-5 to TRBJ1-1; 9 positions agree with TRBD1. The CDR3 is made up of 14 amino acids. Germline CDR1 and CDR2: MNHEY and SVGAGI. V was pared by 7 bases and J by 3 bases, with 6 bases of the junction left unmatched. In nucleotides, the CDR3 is TGTGCCAGCAACAAAGACAGGGGGGACACTGAAGCTTTCTTT. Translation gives CASNKDRGDTEAFF.

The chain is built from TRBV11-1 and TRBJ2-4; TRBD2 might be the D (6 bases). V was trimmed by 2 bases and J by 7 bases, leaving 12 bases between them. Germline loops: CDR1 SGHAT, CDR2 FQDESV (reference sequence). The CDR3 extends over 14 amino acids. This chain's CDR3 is CASSLSGSGNIQYF. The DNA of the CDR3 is TGTGCCAGCAGCTTATCTGGTAGCGGTAACATTCAGTACTTC.

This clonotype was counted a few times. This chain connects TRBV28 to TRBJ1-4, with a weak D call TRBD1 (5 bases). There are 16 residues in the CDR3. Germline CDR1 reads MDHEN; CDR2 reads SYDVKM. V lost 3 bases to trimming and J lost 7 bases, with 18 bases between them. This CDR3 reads CASSFRRGERGEKLFF. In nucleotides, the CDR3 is TGTGCCAGCAGTTTTCGGCGGGGGGAGCGGGGTGAAAAACTGTTTTTT.

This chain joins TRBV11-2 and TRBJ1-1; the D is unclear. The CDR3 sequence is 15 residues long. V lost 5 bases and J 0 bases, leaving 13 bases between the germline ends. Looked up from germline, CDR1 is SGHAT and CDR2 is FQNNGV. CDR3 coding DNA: TGTGCCAGCAGCCTACGTGGTAGTTTGAACACTGAAGCTTTCTTT. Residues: CASSLRGSLNTEAFF.

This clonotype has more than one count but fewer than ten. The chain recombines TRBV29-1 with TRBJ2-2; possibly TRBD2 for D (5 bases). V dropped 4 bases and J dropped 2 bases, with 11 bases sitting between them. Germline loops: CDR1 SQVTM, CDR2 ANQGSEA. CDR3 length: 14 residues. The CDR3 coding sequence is TGCAGCGTTGCCGGGGTCCGAAACACCGGGGAGCTGTTTTTT. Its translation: CSVAGVRNTGELFF.

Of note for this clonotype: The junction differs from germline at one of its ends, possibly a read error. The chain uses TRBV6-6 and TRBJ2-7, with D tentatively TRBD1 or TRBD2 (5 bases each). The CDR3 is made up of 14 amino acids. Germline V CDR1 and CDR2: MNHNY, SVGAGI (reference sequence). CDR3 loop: CVSTVAGTTYEQYF. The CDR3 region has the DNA TGTGTCAGCACCGTGGCAGGGACGACCTACGAGCAGTACTTC.

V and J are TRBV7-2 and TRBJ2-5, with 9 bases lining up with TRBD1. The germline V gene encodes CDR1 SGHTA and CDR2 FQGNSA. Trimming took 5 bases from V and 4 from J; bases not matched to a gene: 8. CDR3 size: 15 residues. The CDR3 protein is CASSRGQGRGETQYF. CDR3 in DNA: TGTGCCAGCAGCAGGGGACAGGGAAGGGGAGAGACCCAGTACTTC.

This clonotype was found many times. The CDR3 nucleotides are TGCGCCAGCAGCTTGGCGCAGGGGCTAGAGACCCAGTACTTC. Its protein is CASSLAQGLETQYF. The chain employs TRBV5-1 and TRBJ2-5, with D perhaps matching TRBD1 (6 bases). V dropped 0 bases and J dropped 4 bases, with 10 bases sitting between them. CDR3 size: 14 residues. Germline V gene lookup returns CDR1 SGHRS and CDR2 YFSETQ.

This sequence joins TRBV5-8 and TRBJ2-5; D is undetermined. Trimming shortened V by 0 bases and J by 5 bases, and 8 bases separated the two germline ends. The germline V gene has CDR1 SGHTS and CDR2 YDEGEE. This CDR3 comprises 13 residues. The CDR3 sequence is CASSLVGVETQYF. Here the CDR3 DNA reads TGTGCCAGCAGCTTGGTTGGAGTGGAGACCCAGTACTTC.

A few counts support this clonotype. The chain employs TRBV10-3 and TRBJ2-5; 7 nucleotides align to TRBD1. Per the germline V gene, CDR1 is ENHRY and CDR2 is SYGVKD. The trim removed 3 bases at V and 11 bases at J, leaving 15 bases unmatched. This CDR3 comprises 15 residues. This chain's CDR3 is CAISDSVRDSWEQYF. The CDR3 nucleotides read TGTGCCATCAGTGACTCGGTCCGGGACAGTTGGGAGCAGTACTTC.

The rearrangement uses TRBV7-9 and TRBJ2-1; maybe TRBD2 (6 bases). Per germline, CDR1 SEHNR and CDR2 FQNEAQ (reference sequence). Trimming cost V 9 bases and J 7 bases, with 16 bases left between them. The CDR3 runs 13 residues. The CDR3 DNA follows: TGTGCCAGTCGACTAGTTCCGGGAAATGAGCAGTTCTTC. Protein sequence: CASRLVPGNEQFF.

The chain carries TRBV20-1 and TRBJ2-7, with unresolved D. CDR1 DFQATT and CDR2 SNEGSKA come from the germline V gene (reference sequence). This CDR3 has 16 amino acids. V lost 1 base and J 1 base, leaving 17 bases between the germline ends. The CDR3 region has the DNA TGCAGTGCTAGAGTGAGTAGCACTCTTAGTTCCTACGAGCAGTACTTC. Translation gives CSARVSSTLSSYEQYF.

The CDR3 sequence is CASSQVVVASGYEQYF. DNA for the CDR3: TGCGCCAGCAGCCAAGTCGTGGTAGCCTCAGGCTACGAGCAGTACTTC. This chain links TRBV4-3 with TRBJ2-7; D is uncertain. V was trimmed by 1 base and J by 3 bases, leaving 16 bases between them. Germline V gene data show CDR1 as LGHNA and CDR2 as YSLEER. The CDR3 consists of 16 residues.

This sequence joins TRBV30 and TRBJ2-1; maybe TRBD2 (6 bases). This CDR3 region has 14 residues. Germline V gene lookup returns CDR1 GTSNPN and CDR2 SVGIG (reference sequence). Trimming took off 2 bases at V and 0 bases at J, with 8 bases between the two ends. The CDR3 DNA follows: TGTGCCTGGAGTAGCGGGTACTCCTACAATGAGCAGTTCTTC. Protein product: CAWSSGYSYNEQFF.

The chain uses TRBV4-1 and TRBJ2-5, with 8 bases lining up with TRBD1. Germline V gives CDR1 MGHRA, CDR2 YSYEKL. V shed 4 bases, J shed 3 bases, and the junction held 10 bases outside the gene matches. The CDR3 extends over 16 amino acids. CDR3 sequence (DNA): TGCGCCAGCAGCCGAGATCTGCCAGGGGGCGAAGAGACCCAGTACTTC. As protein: CASSRDLPGGEETQYF.

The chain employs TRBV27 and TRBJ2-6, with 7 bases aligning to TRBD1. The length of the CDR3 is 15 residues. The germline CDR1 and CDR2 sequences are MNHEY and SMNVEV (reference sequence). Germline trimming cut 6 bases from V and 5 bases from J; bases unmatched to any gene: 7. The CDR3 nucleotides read TGTGCCAGCAGCACACGACAGGGAAGGGCCAACGTCCTGACTTTC. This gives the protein CASSTRQGRANVLTF.

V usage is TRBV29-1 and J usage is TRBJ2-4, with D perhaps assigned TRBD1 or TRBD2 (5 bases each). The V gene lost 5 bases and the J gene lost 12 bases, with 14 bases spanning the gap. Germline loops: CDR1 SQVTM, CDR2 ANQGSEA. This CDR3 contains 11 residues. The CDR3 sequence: CSVRDSGGQYF. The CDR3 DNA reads TGCAGCGTTCGAGACAGTGGGGGTCAGTACTTC.

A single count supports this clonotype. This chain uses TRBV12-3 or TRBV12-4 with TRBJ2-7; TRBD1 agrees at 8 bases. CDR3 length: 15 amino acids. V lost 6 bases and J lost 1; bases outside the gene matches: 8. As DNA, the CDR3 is TGTGCCAGCAGGGGGCCAGGGGGCTCGTCCTACGAGCAGTACTTC. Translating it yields CASRGPGGSSYEQYF.

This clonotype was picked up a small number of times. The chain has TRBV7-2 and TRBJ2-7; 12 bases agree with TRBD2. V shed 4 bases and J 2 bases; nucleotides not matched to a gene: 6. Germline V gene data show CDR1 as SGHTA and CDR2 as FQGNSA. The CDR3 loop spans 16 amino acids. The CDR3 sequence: CASSSSRTSGTYEQYF. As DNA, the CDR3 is TGTGCCAGCAGCTCGTCCAGGACTAGCGGGACCTACGAGCAGTACTTC.